The present TCR beta chain was sequenced within a study of blood T cell repertoires in COVID-19. Study summary: Acute and convalescent COVID-19 specimens originated in the United States, Italy and Spain. Sources were T cells, B-cell-depleted T cells, or PBMCs; the material itself was cDNA or gDNA.

The germline V gene encodes CDR1 SGHNT and CDR2 YYREEE (reference sequence). This CDR3 is built from 17 residues. Trimming removed 6 bases from V and 2 bases from J; junction bases left unmatched: 12. Study processing details: Reference gene primers were amplified, and this amplification served to estimate nucleated cell counts. Repertoires were generated with immunoSEQ multiplex PCR, while TCRdb's copy carries only in-frame clones and drops some. That table gives V, J and clone size, and the DNA gave D and trimming. This sample has under 300,000 clones, with 81% found just once. Material for sequencing was peripheral blood. The rearrangement links TRBV5-4 to TRBJ2-3, with 10 bases lining up with TRBD2. This receptor was obtained from a woman aged 60-75 years with active or convalescent COVID-19. CDR3 loop: CASTKAGGRYLTDTQYF. DNA of the CDR3: TGTGCCAGCACCAAAGCGGGGGGGCGGTATCTCACAGATACGCAGTATTTT. Looking up the rest from reference TRBV5-4 and TRBJ2-3 gives the full variable domain: ETGVTQSPTHLIKTRGQQVTLRCSSQSGHNTVSWYQQALGQGPQFIFQYYREEENGRGNFPPRFSGLQFPNYSSELNVNALELDDSALYLCASTKAGGRYLTDTQYFGPGTRLTVL.